This record concerns one T cell receptor (beta chain) sequence. The source of the sample is a study of cytomegalovirus exposure and HLA in healthy donors. Use of 60 Vbeta and 13 Jbeta primers characterized the PCR. This table comes from immunoSEQ multiplex PCR, and its TCRdb copy is limited to in-frame clones, with some not included. The sample records about 150,000 clones, over 60% being singletons. This CDR3 is 17 amino acids long. Trimming removed 8 bases from V and 1 base from J; junction bases left unmatched: 14. Germline V gene lookup returns CDR1 SNHLY and CDR2 FYNNEI. Material: PBMCs. The source is a woman aged 30 to 39 in good health and CMV-seronegative. V and J are TRBV2 and TRBJ1-5; TRBD1 agrees at 7 bases. CDR3 in amino acids: CASSPGQISLSNQPQHF. CDR3 coding DNA: TGTGCCAGCTCCCCGGGACAGATATCGCTCAGCAATCAGCCCCAGCATTTT.